The T cell receptor (beta chain) described here comes from a study of cytomegalovirus exposure and HLA in healthy donors (dated by TCRdb to between 2016 and 2019). Background on the whole study: An earlier analysis of 587 of the donors reported 276 Gb of sequence data and 117 million unique TCR beta sequences obtained from about 179 million T cells. An early release covering 550 to 650 HLA-typed donors comprised 250 to 350 gigabases of sequencing data and around 86 million unique TCR sequences. Of the roughly 410 genotyped donors, 80% to 90% were placed in the genetic ancestry cluster associated with self-reported Caucasian donors. The aim of the study was to test whether cataloging public T cell receptors could identify signatures of past pathogen exposure. Using immunosequencing, the study profiled T cell repertoires from some 670 subjects and related those repertoires to cytomegalovirus serostatus. Along with the approximately 600-subject first cohort, a separate validation cohort of around 110 different subjects was used. The study combined high-throughput TCR immunosequencing, statistical association of individual TCRs with disease status, and machine learning to predict cytomegalovirus infection status. A later analysis re-examined previously published TCR beta repertoires from over 500 donors and added high-resolution HLA genotyping to investigate patterns of TCR occurrence. The later analysis used no new phenotypic data to find candidate immune exposures, relying instead on TCR beta sequences and their occurrence across donors. In an earlier analysis of around 540 of the donors, high-throughput TCR beta sequencing was used to judge whether each TCR beta V gene segment behaved as functional or pseudogenic. Donor age, sex, ethnicity and CMV serostatus were compiled alongside the repertoire data. A later genetic analysis used genome-wide SNP genotypes for about 60% of the roughly 670 donors, treating that subset as a discovery cohort. All discovery cohort repertoires had been generated using a single sequencing platform. Class I and class II HLA loci were covered by the typing at four-digit resolution. Typing coverage varied by locus: roughly 620-630 donors for A, B, C, DRB1 and DQB1; approximately 560 for DQA1; over 600 for DPA1; approximately 450 for DPB1. Several DR-DQ haplotypes were handled as single units for association and clustering because linkage in the cohort was strong. Among about 400 genotyped donors of the cohort, an average of roughly 230,000 unique TCR beta nucleotide sequences was sequenced per donor, of which about 18% were non-productive.

As for this clone: The antigen this receptor binds is unknown. No base quality values were provided; no much bigger clone lies one nucleotide off.

The library was obtained by the immunoSEQ multiplex PCR assay. For the multiplex PCR, a mixture combining 60 forward primers for TCR Vbeta segments and 13 reverse primers for TCR Jbeta segments was used. Amplification of the CDR3 region of rearranged TCR beta genes was performed with a multiplex PCR assay on genomic DNA. On the Illumina HiSeq System, the amplified TCR beta libraries were sequenced as 87-base-pair reads. The authors processed their data as follows. Across the 640 or so repertoires, a later analysis counted 80 million or so unique TCR beta chains, about 10 million of which were shared by at least two donors. To remove PCR and sequencing errors, raw reads were error-corrected and collapsed into unique sequences using a nearest-neighbor algorithm that merged closely related sequences. Alignment of CDR3 sequences to IMGT reference sequences was used to assign V, D and J gene segments. For a sequence to be retained, a match of at least six nucleotides to both a V gene segment and a J gene segment was required. A rearrangement was called productive if the CDR3 had no stop codons and remained in frame with V and J, and every other rearrangement was called non-productive. Following IMGT convention, CDR3 was defined as the stretch from the second conserved V-encoded cysteine up to the conserved J-encoded phenylalanine. Sequences without an unambiguous match to a single V gene segment were excluded from the earlier analysis of 450 to 750 of the donors. An earlier analysis of a few hundred of the donors called V segments functional above 56.7% productive rearrangements and segregating when the between-donor standard deviation exceeded 5%. A statistical classification framework was built for diagnosing cytomegalovirus status from the catalog of TCR beta chain sequences. V and J gene assignment, in a later analysis, came from comparing TCR nucleotide sequences with IMGT/GENE-DB human TR gene sequences. In a later analysis, CDR3 sequences and most-parsimonious VDJ recombination scenarios were assigned using the TCRdist pipeline. In a later analysis, each TCR beta chain was defined by its CDR3 amino acid sequence together with its V-gene family, and reads lacking a unique V-gene family were excluded. As a way to deal with suspected cross-contamination and a sequencing artifact, a later analysis dropped hundreds of nucleotide sequences that were highly shared and had low generation probability. In a later analysis, a clonal expansion index was calculated for each public chain from normalized within-repertoire ranks of inferred template counts. In a later analysis, generation probabilities were computed using a VDJ recombination model fitted to out-of-frame rearrangements, and the results were checked against IGoR. A later analysis scored TCR-TCR, TCR-HLA and TCR-CMV co-occurrence with hypergeometric tests, applying a repertoire-size bias correction to TCR pairs. False discovery rates were estimated in a later analysis by permuting HLA or CMV assignments 20 times. In a later analysis, co-occurring TCRs were grouped using DBSCAN, with TCRdist sequence similarity added in when clustering inside HLA-allele-positive subsets. Co-occurrence clustering excluded repertoires with fewer than 30,000 or more than 120,000 public chains, plus five with anomalous nucleotide sharing. TCRdb mirrors the immuneACCESS table, restricted to in-frame sequences. Some clones are absent from its copies; in checked studies, under half trace to an unresolved V gene, and the reason for the others is unknown. V, J and clone size are taken as reported in that table, and D and trimming were inferred from the DNA itself. For this sample there are 150,000 to 190,000 clones; roughly 82% appear just once. Around 7% of the sample is in the top ten clones.

Here is what the overall study found, with its caveats: HLA typing was unavailable for some donors at each locus, so association tests used only the typed subset. In an earlier analysis of around 600 of the donors, most TCR beta V segments appeared in productive rearrangements about 87% or about 30% of the time, broadly matching IMGT annotations. Linkage disequilibrium might explain the correlated functional status among segregating V segments, but an unknown experimental factor could not be ruled out. In a later analysis, most CMV-associated TCR beta chains were found to appear HLA-restricted, with HLA associations seemingly driven largely by CMV exposure. Because counts were too low, roughly 17 rarely observed V segments, including chromosome 9 orphons, were left out of the earlier analysis of 587 of the donors. Cytomegalovirus status was reported to be diagnosed by the classifier with high specificity and sensitivity in both the original and validation cohorts. According to a later analysis, parvovirus B19, influenza, CMV and Epstein-Barr virus appeared linked to several top co-occurrence clusters. A further reported finding was that TCR beta sequences accurately predicted the HLA-A and HLA-B alleles for most subjects in the first cohort. Most TCR sequences were observed very rarely across donors, whereas some public TCRs were present in many individuals. V-gene and J-gene trimming of TCR beta chains was associated with a missense DCLRE1C variant in a later genetic analysis, and the association was replicated in an independent cohort. The 87-base-pair reads could not distinguish some IMGT-functional V segments, including TRBV6-2 and TRBV6-3, so those segments were excluded. The cohort was sequenced for TCR beta chains only, and without alpha or paired-chain data the features that could be detected were limited. The study listed over 150 TCR beta chains as associated with cytomegalovirus. In vitro tests confirmed that a few of the cytomegalovirus-associated TCR beta chains recognize cytomegalovirus antigens. A cluster of highly shared sequence variants was judged likely to represent a technical artifact of the sequencing pipeline. In a later analysis, around 15,000 TCR beta sequences were associated with specific HLA alleles at a false discovery rate of 0.05. Assigning TCR associations to individual alleles was difficult when HLA alleles, especially DR and DQ, strongly co-occurred. In a later analysis, TCR association rates were found to vary across HLA loci, with the most associated TCRs seen for DRB1 alleles and the fewest for HLA-C alleles. In a later analysis, HLA-associated TCR beta chains were found to be more clonally expanded and to have lower generation probabilities than equally common non-associated chains. According to a later genetic analysis, donors in an Asian-associated ancestry cluster had fewer N-insertions in productive TCRs than the roughly 700-donor mean. For the cohort, immune exposure information was limited to CMV serostatus. Roughly uniform sequencing depth across donors was assumed in presence/absence analyses, although this assumption may not hold. It was suggested by the authors that the approach could potentially be generalized to other disease states and immunological phenotypes.

The cohort consisted of approximately 690 healthy bone marrow donors. All cohort members were sampled while nominally healthy, although unrecorded immune exposures were likely present. The donor was CMV seropositive and was included in the group of 270 or so seropositive cohort members. A peripheral blood sample was collected from each donor, and TCR beta sequencing was performed on peripheral blood mononuclear cells. The Qiagen DNeasy Blood Extraction Kit was used to extract genomic DNA from the blood cell samples. The CDR3 goes from the cysteine to the phenylalanine over 15 residues. Only the CDR3 DNA is retained, 45 bases long and in frame from the first base. For CDR1 and CDR2, the germline V gene (reference sequence) lists LNHDA and SQIVND. Trimming takes 10 bases from V and 1 base from J, and the germline ends sit 17 bases apart.

The receptor was isolated from a woman between 50 and 59 years old in good health and CMV-seropositive. The sequenced sample was PBMCs. The V and J genes are TRBV19 and TRBJ1-5; a tentative D match to TRBD1 spans 5 bases. The DNA sequence is TGTGCCACTCGGGAGGGGAGGTGGAGCAATCAGCCCCAGCATTTT. It encodes CATREGRWSNQPQHF.